The 28 T cell receptor beta chains listed next were all sequenced from one sample in a study of T cell responses to AZD1222 COVID-19 vaccine. Libraries were prepared by immunoSEQ multiplex PCR; TCRdb keeps only in-frame clonotypes and omits some of them. This table holds 95,000 to 120,000 clones, around 90% found once. The material sequenced was peripheral blood, taken on day 0 of MenACWY control vaccination. The receptors come from an adult in good health.

There are a few counts of this clone. This rearrangement joins TRBV7-3 to TRBJ2-1; D tentatively fits TRBD1 or TRBD2 (5 bases each). Looked up from germline, CDR1 is SGHTA and CDR2 is FQGTGA. The CDR3 covers 14 residues. The V gene lost 5 bases and the J gene lost 3 bases, with 11 bases spanning the gap. CDR3 sequence reads: CASSPWDLYNEQFF. CDR3 DNA sequence: TGTGCCAGCAGCCCTTGGGACCTCTACAATGAGCAGTTCTTC.

The rearrangement links TRBV11-2 to TRBJ1-1; 9 bases match TRBD1. J gave up 4 bases and V 5 bases, and 14 bases lay outside the gene matches. The CDR3 totals 17 residues. From germline, CDR1 is SGHAT and CDR2 FQNNGV. The CDR3 spells CASSRTGGGTFVTEAFF. DNA of the CDR3: TGTGCCAGCAGCCGAACAGGGGGCGGAACGTTTGTCACTGAAGCTTTCTTT.

The V call is TRBV21-1, the J call TRBJ2-1. TRBV21-1 is a listed pseudogene. CDR3 length: 14 amino acids. The CDR3 DNA reads as TGTGCCAGCAGCAAGGGACCGCTGGACAATGAGCAGTTCTTC. Translation: CASSKGPLDNEQFF.

V gene TRBV5-6 combines with J gene TRBJ2-5, with 8 nucleotides matching TRBD2. This CDR3 region has 15 residues. Germline CDR1 SGHDT, CDR2 YYEEEE. Unmatched junction bases numbered 6, after V lost 4 bases and J lost 1 base. The CDR3 sequence is CASSTGLGPQETQYF. Here the CDR3 DNA reads TGTGCCAGCAGCACGGGACTAGGGCCCCAAGAGACCCAGTACTTC.

The gene calls are TRBV5-1 and TRBJ1-2; D uncertain. CDR1 and CDR2 (germline): SGHRS, YFSETQ. V was clipped by 5 bases and J by 4 bases, with 15 bases between them. This CDR3 has 14 residues. CDR3 DNA sequence: TGCGCCAGCAGTCAGGACCCTGCGGGCTATGGCTACACCTTC. Protein sequence: CASSQDPAGYGYTF.

The chain links TRBV7-3 to TRBJ1-1; 7 bases line up with TRBD1. Germline V gene lookup returns CDR1 SGHTA and CDR2 FQGTGA. The V and J ends lost 0 bases and 10 bases, in that order; junction bases with no gene match: 5. This CDR3 comprises 13 residues. The CDR3 region has the DNA TGTGCCAGCAGCTTAACGGCGGCAGGGGGAGCTTTCTTT. Translation: CASSLTAAGGAFF.

The J gene is TRBJ2-5, the V gene TRBV11-2; D uncertain. Germline CDR1 is SGHAT and CDR2 is FQNNGV. Trimming took 1 base from V and 4 from J, leaving 10 bases between them. The CDR3 extends over 14 amino acids. CDR3 coding DNA: TGTGCCAGCAGCTTAGTAGGCATACGAGAGACCCAGTACTTC. It is translated as CASSLVGIRETQYF.

The CDR3 DNA reads TGCAGTGCTAGAGATAGTCCTGAAGCTTTCTTT. Residues: CSARDSPEAFF. The chain recombines TRBV20-1 with TRBJ1-1; D is ambiguous. Trimming pared 0 bases from V and 6 bases from J, leaving 5 bases between. From germline, CDR1 is DFQATT and CDR2 SNEGSKA (reference sequence). CDR3 length equals 11 residues.

This clone was counted a few times. This chain links TRBV5-1 with TRBJ1-2; D is perhaps TRBD1 (6 bases). The germline V gene has CDR1 SGHRS and CDR2 YFSETQ. There are 13 residues in the CDR3. Trimming took off 4 bases at V and 2 bases at J, with 9 bases between the two ends. CDR3 residues: CASSPGQNYGYTF. In DNA form, the CDR3 reads TGCGCCAGCAGCCCGGGACAAAACTATGGCTACACCTTC.

J is TRBJ1-1 and V is TRBV30; D unclear. The CDR3 loop spans 13 amino acids. Trimming took 1 base from V and 6 from J, leaving 12 bases between them. Per germline, CDR1 GTSNPN and CDR2 SVGIG (reference sequence). The CDR3 sequence: CAWSARRVAEAFF. The CDR3 region has the DNA TGTGCCTGGAGTGCCCGAAGGGTGGCTGAAGCTTTCTTT.

The chain is built from TRBV5-5 and TRBJ1-1; TRBD1 matches at 7 bases. Looked up from germline, CDR1 is SGHKS and CDR2 is YYEKEE (reference sequence). CDR3 length: 14 amino acids. Trimming removed 2 bases from V and 3 bases from J; junction bases left unmatched: 4. The CDR3 coding sequence is TGTGCCAGCAGCTTACAGGGGCTTGACACTGAAGCTTTCTTT. This codes for CASSLQGLDTEAFF.

The chain has TRBV5-6 and TRBJ1-4; D unclear. Germline V gene sequence: CDR1 SGHDT, CDR2 YYEEEE. The CDR3 extends over 14 amino acids. V shed 2 bases and J shed 0 bases, with 5 bases lying between them. CDR3 nucleotide sequence: TGTGCCAGCAGCTTCCGGGCAACTAATGAAAAACTGTTTTTT. Its translation is CASSFRATNEKLFF.

The chain uses TRBV6-5 and TRBJ1-6, with D uncertain. Germline V lookup: CDR1 MNHEY, CDR2 SVGAGI. This CDR3 has 12 amino acids. V lost 5 bases to trimming and J lost 8 bases, with 7 bases between them. CDR3: CASSPPDSPLHF. Written as DNA, the CDR3 is TGTGCCAGCAGTCCCCCTGATTCACCCCTCCACTTT.

The chain combines TRBV30 with TRBJ1-2; D is possibly TRBD1 (5 bases). V was trimmed by 8 bases and J by 8 bases, leaving 18 bases between them. The CDR3 consists of 12 residues. CDR1 and CDR2 from the germline V gene are GTSNPN and SVGIG (reference sequence). The CDR3 bases are TGTGCCCTACAGGTGGGGGTGGGCGGCTACACCTTC. It is translated as CALQVGVGGYTF.

In regard to this clone: The identical CDR3 is also encoded by other nucleotide sequences in the sample. The chain couples TRBV6-5 to TRBJ1-1; a weak D match, TRBD1 (6 bases). The CDR3 is made up of 11 amino acids. Trimming removed 5 bases at V and 5 bases at J, with 6 bases between. Per the germline V gene, CDR1 is MNHEY and CDR2 is SVGAGI. The CDR3 loop reads CASSRGTEAFF. CDR3 DNA: TGTGCCAGCAGTAGGGGGACTGAAGCTTTCTTT.

This chain joins TRBV2 and TRBJ1-1; a possible D gene is TRBD1 (6 bases). The CDR3 has 15 amino acids. CDR1 and CDR2 (germline): SNHLY, FYNNEI. Trimming took 6 bases from V and 2 from J, leaving 16 bases between them. In nucleotides, the CDR3 is TGTGCCAGCAGCCACCCCGGACAGTCCAACACTGAAGCTTTCTTT. Protein product: CASSHPGQSNTEAFF.

This clone showed up just once. The V and J genes are TRBV3-1 (or the pseudogene TRBV3-2) and TRBJ1-2; D is undetermined. There are 16 residues in the CDR3. CDR1 is LGHDT and CDR2 is YNNKEL in the germline V gene (reference sequence). V was cut by 1 base and J by 0 bases, with 12 bases left in between. The CDR3 nucleotides are TGTGCCAGCAGCCAAGCGCCAGGATTAGCTAACTATGGCTACACCTTC. Residues: CASSQAPGLANYGYTF.

The CDR3 here is CASSSSGSQETQYF. The CDR3, as DNA: TGTGCCAGCAGCTCATCAGGGTCCCAAGAGACCCAGTACTTC. This rearrangement joins TRBV6-5 to TRBJ2-5, with D tentatively TRBD1 (5 bases). Trimming pared 6 bases from V and 1 base from J, leaving 12 bases between. The CDR3 totals 14 residues. Germline CDR1 reads MNHEY; CDR2 reads SVGAGI.

This clone showed up just once. This rearrangement joins TRBV13 to TRBJ2-7; D is unclear. Looked up from germline, CDR1 is PRHDT and CDR2 is FYEKMQ (reference sequence). The CDR3 spans 14 residues. Trimming cost V 5 bases and J 2 bases, with 13 bases left between them. The CDR3 loop is CASSAVPSPYEQYF. Written as DNA, the CDR3 is TGTGCCAGCAGCGCGGTCCCTTCCCCCTACGAGCAGTACTTC. The variable domain in full, completed from reference TRBV13 and TRBJ2-7, reads AAGVIQSPRHLIKEKRETATLKCYPIPRHDTVYWYQQGPGQDPQFLISFYEKMQSDKGSIPDRFSAQQFSDYHSELNMSSLELGDSALYFCASSAVPSPYEQYFGPGTRLTVT.

The chain employs TRBV18 and TRBJ1-5; a weak D match, TRBD1 (5 bases). Looked up from germline, CDR1 is KGHSH and CDR2 is LQKENI. V dropped 3 bases and J dropped 1 base, with 13 bases sitting between them. The CDR3 loop spans 16 amino acids. CDR3 amino acids: CASSPPSGASNQPQHF. CDR3 DNA sequence: TGTGCCAGCTCACCCCCGTCCGGGGCCAGCAATCAGCCCCAGCATTTT.

The chain recombines TRBV9 with TRBJ1-5, with D uncertain. The CDR3 covers 14 residues. Trimming pared 4 bases from V and 0 bases from J, leaving 8 bases between. Per the germline V gene, CDR1 is SGDLS and CDR2 is YYNGEE. The CDR3 spells CASSLGPSNQPQHF. CDR3 DNA: TGTGCCAGCAGCCTTGGCCCTAGCAATCAGCCCCAGCATTTT.

This chain joins TRBV20-1 and TRBJ1-1; D is undetermined. Germline V gene lookup returns CDR1 DFQATT and CDR2 SNEGSKA (reference sequence). V lost 3 bases to trimming and J lost 8 bases, with 10 bases between them. CDR3 length equals 11 residues. As DNA, the CDR3 is TGCAGTGCTAGTAAAACGGGCGAAGCTTTCTTT. Its protein product is CSASKTGEAFF.

This rearrangement joins TRBV14 to TRBJ1-1; 7 bases match TRBD1. The germline CDR1 and CDR2 sequences are SGHDN and FVKESK. The CDR3 is 16 residues long. V gave up 4 bases and J gave up 4 bases; unmatched junction bases: 12. The CDR3: CASSPMTGSGGTEAFF. In nucleotides, the CDR3 is TGTGCCAGCAGCCCGATGACAGGGTCAGGGGGCACTGAAGCTTTCTTT. Filled out from reference TRBV14 and TRBJ1-1, the complete variable domain reads EAGVTQFPSHSVIEKGQTVTLRCDPISGHDNLYWYRRVMGKEIKFLLHFVKESKQDESGMPNNRFLAERTGGTYSTLKVQPAELEDSGVYFCASSPMTGSGGTEAFFGQGTRLTVV.

J is TRBJ1-1 and V is TRBV27, with D maybe TRBD1 (6 bases). The CDR3 length is 17 residues. V lost 10 bases, J lost 6 bases, and 30 bases lay in between. The germline CDR1 and CDR2 sequences are MNHEY and SMNVEV (reference sequence). The DNA for the CDR3 is TGTGCCAAGGGCATTCGGAGGGCCTACAGGGAAGCGGCTGAAGCTTTCTTT. Its protein product is CAKGIRRAYREAAEAFF.

The chain links TRBV6-2 or TRBV6-3 to TRBJ2-5; 15 bases line up with TRBD2. The CDR3 spans 15 residues. Germline CDR1 and CDR2: MNHEY and SVGEGT. With 5 bases clipped from V and 4 bases from J, the junction kept 2 bases outside the gene matches. The CDR3 here is CASSRTSGGAETQYF. In DNA, the CDR3 is TGTGCCAGCAGTCGGACTAGCGGGGGGGCAGAGACCCAGTACTTC.

V is TRBV9 and J is TRBJ1-2; D gene ambiguous. Trimming pared 4 bases from V and 5 bases from J, leaving 12 bases between. Germline lookup yields CDR1 SGDLS and CDR2 YYNGEE. CDR3 length equals 13 residues. CDR3 nucleotides: TGTGCCAGCAGCTCTGACACGGAATATGGCTACACCTTC. Amino acids: CASSSDTEYGYTF. Drawing the rest from reference TRBV9 and TRBJ1-2, the complete variable domain is DSGVTQTPKHLITATGQRVTLRCSPRSGDLSVYWYQQSLDQGLQFLIQYYNGEERAKGNILERFSAQQFPDLHSELNLSSLELGDSALYFCASSSDTEYGYTFGSGTRLTVV.

The V call is TRBV27, the J call TRBJ1-2; TRBD1 aligns across 7 bases. CDR3 length: 17 residues. Germline values: CDR1 MNHEY, CDR2 SMNVEV (reference sequence). Trimming cost V 2 bases and J 4 bases; bases outside gene matches: 13. Written as DNA, the CDR3 is TGTGCCAGCAGTTTAAGTTACGGACAGGCAAAAATCTATGGCTACACCTTC. Protein sequence: CASSLSYGQAKIYGYTF.

The J gene is TRBJ1-4, the V gene TRBV5-1; no firm D call. The ends were cut back, 0 bases at V and 0 bases at J, with 15 bases in the middle. CDR3 size: 18 residues. Germline loops: CDR1 SGHRS, CDR2 YFSETQ. Written as DNA, the CDR3 is TGCGCCAGCAGCTTGGAGGCAGTACTACACGCAACTAATGAAAAACTGTTTTTT. Protein sequence: CASSLEAVLHATNEKLFF.